The clone carrying this T cell receptor (beta chain) was detected only a few times. What it recognizes is unknown. From RNA, the CDR3 regions of TCR beta chains were amplified and sequenced. RT-PCR in the first round used HTBI primers; a second-round multiplex PCR followed. TCRdb passed the multiplex PCR reads through MiXCR, listing each CDR3 protein once. The sample comprises around 670,000 distinct CDR3 sequences, around 40% of which are singletons, and about 40% rests with the top ten. The source of the sample is a study of Graves' ophthalmopathy and Graves' hyperthyroidism. Notes on the study in general: Discrimination between ophthalmopathy and stable hyperthyroidism by a 13-signature model showed 85% to 90% sensitivity and 70% to 84% specificity.

Patients with other autoimmune diseases, uncontrolled infections, pregnancy or lactation were excluded. Patients were diagnosed from clinical symptoms, serum thyroxine, TRAb, thyroid ultrasound and orbital computed tomography. The CDR3 is 15 amino acids. The V gene's germline CDR1 is DFQATT and CDR2 SNEGSKA (reference sequence). The ends were cut back, 3 bases at V and 0 bases at J, with 11 bases in the middle. This receptor was taken from an adult man with Graves' ophthalmopathy. The rearrangement uses TRBV20-1 and TRBJ1-4; D is unclear. The sample comprised peripheral blood. The CDR3 region is CSASGGMPTNEKLFF. CDR3 coding DNA: TGCAGTGCTAGTGGCGGAATGCCAACTAATGAAAAACTGTTTTTT.